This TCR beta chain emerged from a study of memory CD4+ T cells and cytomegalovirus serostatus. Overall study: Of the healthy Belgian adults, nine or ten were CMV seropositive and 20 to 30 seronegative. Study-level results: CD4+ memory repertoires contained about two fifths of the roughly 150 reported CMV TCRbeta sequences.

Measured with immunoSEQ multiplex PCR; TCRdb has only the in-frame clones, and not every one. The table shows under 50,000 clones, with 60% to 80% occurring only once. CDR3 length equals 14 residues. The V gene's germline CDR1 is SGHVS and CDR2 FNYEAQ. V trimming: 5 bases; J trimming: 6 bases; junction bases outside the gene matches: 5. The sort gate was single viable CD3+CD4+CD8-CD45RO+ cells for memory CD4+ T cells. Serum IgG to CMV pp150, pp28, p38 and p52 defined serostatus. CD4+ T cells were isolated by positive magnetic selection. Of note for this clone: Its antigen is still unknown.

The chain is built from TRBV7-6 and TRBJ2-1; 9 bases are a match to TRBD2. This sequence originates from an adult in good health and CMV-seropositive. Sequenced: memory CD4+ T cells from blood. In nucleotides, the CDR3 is TGTGCCAGCAGCCCCCGACTAGCGGTCAATGAGCAGTTCTTC. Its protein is CASSPRLAVNEQFF.